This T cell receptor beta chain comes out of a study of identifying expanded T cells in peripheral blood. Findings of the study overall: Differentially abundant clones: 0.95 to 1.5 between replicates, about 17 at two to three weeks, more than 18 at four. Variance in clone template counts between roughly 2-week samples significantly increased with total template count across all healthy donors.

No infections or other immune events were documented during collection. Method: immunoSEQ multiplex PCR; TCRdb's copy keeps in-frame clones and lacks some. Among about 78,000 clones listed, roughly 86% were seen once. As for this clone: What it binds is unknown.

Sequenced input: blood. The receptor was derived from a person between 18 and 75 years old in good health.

CDR3 protein: CATSSGTVRNTIYF. CDR3 nucleotide sequence: TGTGCCACCAGCAGCGGGACGGTCCGAAACACCATATATTTT. The chain links TRBV15 to TRBJ1-3; D may be TRBD1 (5 bases). Per germline, CDR1 LNHNV and CDR2 YYDKDF (reference sequence). Deletions cut 3 bases from V and 5 bases from J, with 11 bases between. The CDR3 is made up of 14 amino acids.